What follows are 7 T cell receptor beta chains derived from one specimen sequenced in a study of Ad26.COV2.S vaccination and SARS-CoV-2 variants. The treatment is: around 19 received Ad26.COV2.S at low or high dose, single or two shots; a few received placebo; per-sample allocation not given. Specimen acquisition occurred on day 63 following the initial vaccine or placebo injection. TCRdb's copy holds only in-frame clones and misses some; the assay was immunoSEQ multiplex PCR. The sample has about 440,000 clones; around 91% are singletons. The source was peripheral blood, collected in a trial of Ad26.COV2.S vaccine versus placebo. The receptor source for this set is a person aged 18 to 65 who received the Ad26.COV2.S COVID-19 vaccine or a placebo.

This clone was observed once. The chain couples TRBV27 to TRBJ1-5; possible D gene TRBD1, 5 bases. The germline CDR1 and CDR2 sequences are MNHEY and SMNVEV (reference sequence). V lost 0 bases and J 5 bases, leaving 8 bases between the germline ends. This CDR3 region has 14 residues. The CDR3 spells CASSLSRVDQPQHF. The CDR3, as DNA: TGTGCCAGCAGTTTATCCAGGGTCGATCAGCCCCAGCATTTT.

This chain joins TRBV24-1 and TRBJ1-2, with a possible D match to TRBD1 (5 bases). Germline assignment: CDR1 KGHDR and CDR2 SFDVKD. CDR3 length equals 13 residues. V gave up 5 bases and J gave up 4 bases, with 10 bases separating them. This CDR3 is CATSAGRTYGYTF. The CDR3 coding sequence is TGTGCCACCAGTGCAGGGAGGACCTATGGCTACACCTTC.

The chain recombines TRBV3-1 (or the pseudogene TRBV3-2) with TRBJ2-7; perhaps TRBD1 as D (5 bases). This CDR3 is 15 amino acids long. V shed 0 bases and J shed 3 bases, with 12 bases lying between them. Germline V gene data show CDR1 as LGHDT and CDR2 as YNNKEL (reference sequence). For the CDR3, the DNA is TGTGCCAGCAGCCAAGATGGGGCCAGATTCTACGAGCAGTACTTC. Protein sequence: CASSQDGARFYEQYF.

The genes are TRBV9 and TRBJ1-3; TRBD1 is a possible D gene (5 bases). The CDR3 length is 15 residues. The V end lost 3 bases, the J end lost 3 bases, and 13 bases lay between the germline ends. Germline assignment: CDR1 SGDLS and CDR2 YYNGEE. The CDR3 nucleotides are TGTGCCAGCAGCGACGGGACTACCGTTGGAAACACCATATATTTT. Encoded protein: CASSDGTTVGNTIYF. The whole variable domain, filled in from reference TRBV9 and TRBJ1-3, reads DSGVTQTPKHLITATGQRVTLRCSPRSGDLSVYWYQQSLDQGLQFLIQYYNGEERAKGNILERFSAQQFPDLHSELNLSSLELGDSALYFCASSDGTTVGNTIYFGEGSWLTVV.

The chain joins TRBV6-6 to TRBJ1-6, with D hard to call. Trimming removed 2 bases from V and 12 bases from J, with 11 bases in between. CDR3 length: 13 residues. Looked up from germline, CDR1 is MNHNY and CDR2 is SVGAGI (reference sequence). CDR3 loop: CASSYTLGGPLHF. As DNA, the CDR3 is TGTGCCAGCAGTTACACGCTAGGAGGACCCCTCCACTTT.

The chain links TRBV6-6 to TRBJ2-7; D uncertain. The CDR3 runs 14 residues. CDR1 is MNHNY and CDR2 is SVGAGI in the germline V gene (reference sequence). Trimming took 6 bases from V and 3 from J, leaving 15 bases between them. The CDR3 DNA reads as TGTGCCAGCAGCCTACAGAGTCTGGGCTACGAGCAGTACTTC. This gives the protein CASSLQSLGYEQYF.

In its sample, this clone was seen once. The chain couples TRBV4-3 to TRBJ2-4; TRBD2 matches 9 bases. In germline, CDR1 is LGHNA, CDR2 YSLEER. This CDR3 comprises 19 residues. Trimming took 5 bases from V and 0 from J; bases not matched to a gene: 14. This chain's CDR3 is CASSEEPPTSGLAKNIQYF. CDR3 nucleotides: TGCGCCAGCAGCGAGGAACCCCCGACTAGCGGACTAGCCAAAAACATTCAGTACTTC.